The 18 T cell receptor beta chains below come from one sample, sequenced in a study of patients and donors after allogeneic stem cell transplantation. TCRdb fed the RT-PCR reads into MiXCR, producing one record per CDR3 protein. The sample has 900,000 to 1,000,000 distinct CDR3 sequences, roughly 17% seen once. The specimen was blood, either unsorted or a sorted T cell fraction (not recorded which). The receptors stem from a human donor who was either an allogeneic HSCT recipient or a stem cell or donor lymphocyte infusion donor (not recorded which). It is not recorded whose cells these are; they may come from a transplant donor.

This clonotype was detected ten times or more. The chain joins TRBV7-9 to TRBJ2-1, with TRBD2 matching 7 bases. V lost 6 bases, J lost 7 bases, and 3 bases stayed unmatched. Germline CDR1 reads SEHNR; CDR2 reads FQNEAQ (reference sequence). This CDR3 comprises 12 residues. The chain's CDR3 is CASRGEGNEQFF. The CDR3 DNA reads as TGTGCCAGCAGGGGGGAGGGTAATGAGCAGTTCTTC.

The V and J genes are TRBV6-1 and TRBJ1-4, with 7 bases identical to TRBD1. The V segment lost 6 bases and the J segment 1 base; nucleotides outside the gene matches: 5. This CDR3 comprises 15 residues. Germline-derived CDR1 and CDR2 are MNHNS and SASEGT. Written as DNA, the CDR3 is TGTGCCAGCAGCCGTCAGGGGGTAACTAATGAAAAACTGTTTTTT. Its protein is CASSRQGVTNEKLFF.

The sample holds a few counts of this clonotype. This chain connects TRBV20-1 to TRBJ2-5; a weak D match, TRBD2 (7 bases). The V gene lost 5 bases and the J gene lost 4 bases, with 23 bases spanning the gap. The CDR3 totals 16 residues. Germline V gene lookup returns CDR1 DFQATT and CDR2 SNEGSKA (reference sequence). The CDR3 DNA reads as TGCAGTGCTTTAGGGGGGGGCTTTGGGAGGGGAGAGACCCAGTACTTC. The encoded protein is CSALGGGFGRGETQYF.

This clonotype appeared many times. The V call is TRBV5-1, the J call TRBJ2-3; 10 nucleotides line up with TRBD2. Looked up from germline, CDR1 is SGHRS and CDR2 is YFSETQ. This CDR3 spans 17 amino acids. V shed 0 bases and J 7 bases; nucleotides not matched to a gene: 11. The CDR3 sequence: CASSLEPTTSGTHTQYF. The CDR3 DNA reads TGCGCCAGCAGCTTGGAACCCACTACTAGCGGGACCCATACGCAGTATTTT.

Turning to this clonotype: The final CDR3 position lacks the conserved phenylalanine or tryptophan, pointing to a likely read error. This chain links TRBV12-3 or TRBV12-4 with TRBJ1-1; the D is unclear. Trimming took 4 bases from V and 0 from J, leaving 15 bases between them. This CDR3 has 16 residues. The chain's CDR3 is CASSSQGRALNTEAFY. The CDR3 nucleotides read TGTGCCAGCAGTTCCCAAGGGAGGGCCCTGAACACTGAAGCTTTCTAT.

This clonotype was counted a few times. The CDR3 nucleotides read TGTGCCACCAGCAGAGATCTAACTAGCGGGGACTACGAGCAGTACTTC. It yields the protein CATSRDLTSGDYEQYF. The chain has TRBV15 and TRBJ2-7, with 10 positions matching TRBD2. The CDR3 spans 16 residues. Germline V gene data show CDR1 as LNHNV and CDR2 as YYDKDF (reference sequence). Trimming cost V 0 bases and J 3 bases; bases outside gene matches: 5.

This clonotype was seen ten or more times. This chain connects TRBV12-3 or TRBV12-4 to TRBJ2-7; 10 bases map to TRBD1. CDR3 length equals 14 residues. With 4 bases clipped from V and 5 bases from J, the junction kept 5 bases outside the gene matches. CDR3 sequence: CASSSRDRGHEQYF. For the CDR3, the DNA is TGTGCCAGCAGTTCCAGGGACAGGGGCCACGAGCAGTACTTC.

This clonotype was picked up a small number of times. The rearrangement links TRBV6-5 to TRBJ2-3; 8 bases line up with TRBD2. CDR3 length: 17 residues. Losses at the gene ends were 2 bases for V and 2 bases for J; bases not matched to a gene: 9. The germline CDR1 and CDR2 sequences are MNHEY and SVGAGI. CDR3: CASSYRARGGTTDTQYF. CDR3 DNA sequence: TGTGCCAGCAGTTACCGGGCCCGCGGGGGGACCACAGATACGCAGTATTTT.

This clonotype was detected a few times. The chain couples TRBV4-3 to TRBJ2-7; TRBD1 agrees at 9 bases. The length of the CDR3 is 15 residues. J was trimmed by 3 bases and V by 1 base; bases with no gene match: 4. Germline loops: CDR1 LGHNA, CDR2 YSLEER. CDR3 loop: CASSQVMDRGYEQYF. CDR3 DNA sequence: TGCGCCAGCAGCCAAGTGATGGACAGGGGCTACGAGCAGTACTTC.

The chain couples TRBV5-1 to TRBJ1-1; tentatively, D is TRBD1 (5 bases). V was trimmed by 4 bases and J by 1 base, leaving 14 bases between them. Germline CDR1 reads SGHRS; CDR2 reads YFSETQ. This CDR3 has 15 residues. The CDR3 sequence is CASSPMGRSNTEAFF. The CDR3 DNA reads TGCGCCAGCAGCCCGATGGGACGATCGAACACTGAAGCTTTCTTT.

The chain recombines TRBV6-1 with TRBJ2-7; no clear D. In germline, CDR1 is MNHNS, CDR2 SASEGT. The V gene lost 11 bases and the J gene lost 0 bases, with 17 bases spanning the gap. There are 14 residues in the CDR3. The CDR3 sequence: CASARQARSYEQYF. The CDR3 region has the DNA TGTGCCTCAGCAAGGCAGGCACGCTCCTACGAGCAGTACTTC.

This sequence joins TRBV9 and TRBJ1-4; D uncertain. Germline CDR1 is SGDLS and CDR2 is YYNGEE. The germline V and J ends were trimmed by 4 bases and 5 bases, with 15 bases remaining between them. This CDR3 region has 15 residues. Written as DNA, the CDR3 is TGTGCCAGCAGCCAAAAGGGAACTACCAATGAAAAACTGTTTTTT. This encodes CASSQKGTTNEKLFF.

The V gene is TRBV24-1, the J gene TRBJ2-5, with TRBD1 matching over 11 bases. Germline-derived CDR1 and CDR2 are KGHDR and SFDVKD. The CDR3 has 14 residues. V lost 9 bases and J lost 6; bases outside the gene matches: 8. The DNA of the CDR3 is TGTGCCACCGCGGGACAGGGGGGTGAAAAGACCCAGTACTTC. Translated, it gives CATAGQGGEKTQYF.

V usage is TRBV20-1 and J usage is TRBJ2-5; D perhaps matches TRBD1 (6 bases). Between the trimmed V and J ends, which lost 3 bases and 7 bases, there was a span of 18 bases. CDR1 is DFQATT and CDR2 is SNEGSKA in the germline V gene (reference sequence). This CDR3 contains 14 residues. The CDR3 nucleotides are TGCAGTGCTAGTCCCGGGACACCGCGAGGGACCCAGTACTTC. Its translation: CSASPGTPRGTQYF.

V is TRBV11-2 and J is TRBJ1-4; a weak D match, TRBD1 (5 bases). V lost 5 bases to trimming and J lost 5 bases, with 18 bases between them. Germline lookup yields CDR1 SGHAT and CDR2 FQNNGV. This CDR3 is 16 amino acids long. CDR3 amino acids: CASSLPFRDQNEKLFF. The DNA of the CDR3 is TGTGCCAGCAGCCTACCATTCAGGGATCAGAATGAAAAACTGTTTTTT.

The chain recombines TRBV7-2 with TRBJ2-1; 10 nucleotides match TRBD2. The germline gives CDR1 SGHTA, CDR2 FQGNSA. The CDR3 totals 17 residues. With 4 bases clipped from V and 7 bases from J, the junction kept 13 bases outside the gene matches. The CDR3 sequence is CASSWGLATSQRNEQFF. The DNA of the CDR3 is TGTGCCAGCAGCTGGGGACTAGCGACCTCCCAGAGGAATGAGCAGTTCTTC.

This clonotype occurred many times. This chain's CDR3 is CSVSRRPSGEQYF. The CDR3 DNA reads TGCAGCGTTTCTCGTAGACCCTCGGGGGAGCAGTACTTC. The V call is TRBV29-1, the J call TRBJ2-7, with D possibly matching TRBD2 (5 bases). Germline lookup yields CDR1 SQVTM and CDR2 ANQGSEA. V was shortened by 5 bases and J by 7 bases, with 18 bases between the two germline ends. This CDR3 spans 13 amino acids.

This clonotype was detected a few times. The rearrangement links TRBV15 to TRBJ1-6; D unresolved. There are 13 residues in the CDR3. With 0 bases removed from V and 11 bases from J, the gap between germline ends came to 8 bases. Per germline, CDR1 LNHNV and CDR2 YYDKDF (reference sequence). CDR3 nucleotide sequence: TGTGCCACCAGCAGAGATAACATGCCACCCCTCCACTTT. Translating gives CATSRDNMPPLHF.